This T cell receptor (beta chain) was identified during a study of CD8+ T cells in alopecia areata. The V and J ends lost 7 bases and 8 bases respectively, with 14 bases between them. Looked up from germline, CDR1 is SQVTM and CDR2 is ANQGSEA. This CDR3 spans 11 amino acids. Specified treatment: oral pan-JAK inhibitor, 5-10 mg twice daily. Starting from PBMCs, sorting isolated CD4+ and CD8+ T cells. Isolated RNA was reverse transcribed into cDNA used as the sequencing template. Assay used: immunoSEQ multiplex PCR; TCRdb lists only in-frame clones, some missing. The data show approximately 200,000 clones, roughly three fifths seen once.

Material: CD4+ T cells sorted from blood, obtained at week 4, from a patient treated with tofacitinib. The source is a human donor with alopecia areata. The V and J genes are TRBV29-1 and TRBJ1-2; D is possibly TRBD1 (6 bases). CDR3 in DNA: TGCAGCGCTGGAGGACAGTCGGGCTACACCTTC. It codes for CSAGGQSGYTF.